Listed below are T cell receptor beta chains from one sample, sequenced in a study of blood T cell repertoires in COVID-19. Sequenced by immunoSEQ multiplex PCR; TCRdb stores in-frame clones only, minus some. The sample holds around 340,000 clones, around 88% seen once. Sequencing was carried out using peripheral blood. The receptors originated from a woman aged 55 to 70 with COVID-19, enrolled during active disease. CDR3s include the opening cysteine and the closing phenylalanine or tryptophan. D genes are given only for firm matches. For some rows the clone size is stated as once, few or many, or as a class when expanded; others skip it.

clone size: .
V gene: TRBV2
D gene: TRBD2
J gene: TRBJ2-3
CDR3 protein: CASSELAAEDTQYF
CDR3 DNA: TGTGCCAGCAGTGAACTAGCGGCGGAAGATACGCAGTATTTT

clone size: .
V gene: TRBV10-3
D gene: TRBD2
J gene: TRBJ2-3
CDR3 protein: CAILGGGSTDTQYF
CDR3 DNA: TGTGCCATCTTGGGGGGGGGTAGCACAGATACGCAGTATTTT

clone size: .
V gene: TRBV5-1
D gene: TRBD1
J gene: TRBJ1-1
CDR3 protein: CASSSPTGVNTEAFF
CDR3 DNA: TGCGCCAGCAGCTCCCCGACAGGGGTGAACACTGAAGCTTTCTTT

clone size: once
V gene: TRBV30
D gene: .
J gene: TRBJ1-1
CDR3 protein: CAWSPGTGGHTEAFF
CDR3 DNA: TGTGCCTGGAGTCCCGGGACGGGGGGGCACACTGAAGCTTTCTTT

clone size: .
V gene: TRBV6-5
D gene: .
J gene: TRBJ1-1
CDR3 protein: CASQGPMNTEAFF
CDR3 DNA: TGTGCCAGCCAGGGCCCAATGAACACTGAAGCTTTCTTT

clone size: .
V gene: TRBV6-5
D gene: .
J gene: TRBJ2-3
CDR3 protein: CASSVKLKDTQYF
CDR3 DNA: TGTGCCAGCAGCGTGAAGCTTAAAGATACGCAGTATTTT

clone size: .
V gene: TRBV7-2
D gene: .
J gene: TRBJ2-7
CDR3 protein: CASSLGQQSYEQYF
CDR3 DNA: TGTGCCAGCAGCTTAGGACAGCAGTCTTACGAGCAGTACTTC

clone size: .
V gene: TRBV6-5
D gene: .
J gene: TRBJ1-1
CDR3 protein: CASSFTGNTEAFF
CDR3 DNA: TGTGCCAGCAGTTTCACAGGGAACACTGAAGCTTTCTTT

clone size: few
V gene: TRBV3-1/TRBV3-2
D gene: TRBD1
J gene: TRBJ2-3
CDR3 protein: CASSQNRGRGTQYF
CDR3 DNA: TGTGCCAGCAGCCAGAACAGGGGGCGAGGTACGCAGTATTTT

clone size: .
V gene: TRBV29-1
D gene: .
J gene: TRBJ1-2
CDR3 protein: CSAGANPTVNYGYTF
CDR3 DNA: TGCAGCGCCGGAGCCAACCCTACTGTCAACTATGGCTACACCTTC

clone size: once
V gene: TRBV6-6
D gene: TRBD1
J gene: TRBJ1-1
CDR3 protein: CASSVQGVGAEAFF
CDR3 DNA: TGTGCCAGCAGTGTACAGGGGGTGGGGGCTGAAGCTTTCTTT

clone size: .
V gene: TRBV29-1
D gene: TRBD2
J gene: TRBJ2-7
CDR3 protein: CSVASSSGEGYAQYF
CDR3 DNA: TGCAGCGTTGCCTCCTCTAGCGGGGAGGGGTACGCGCAGTACTTC

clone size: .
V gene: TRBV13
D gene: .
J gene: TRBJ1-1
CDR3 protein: CASSLQMTEAFF
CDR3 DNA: TGTGCCAGCAGCTTGCAGATGACTGAAGCTTTCTTT

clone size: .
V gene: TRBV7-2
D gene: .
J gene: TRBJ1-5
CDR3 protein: CASSAGLSNQPQHF
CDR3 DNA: TGTGCCAGCAGCGCTGGACTGAGCAATCAGCCCCAGCATTTT

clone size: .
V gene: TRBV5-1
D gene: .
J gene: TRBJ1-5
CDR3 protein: CASSLAGDQPQHF
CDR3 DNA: TGCGCCAGCAGCTTGGCGGGGGATCAGCCCCAGCATTTT

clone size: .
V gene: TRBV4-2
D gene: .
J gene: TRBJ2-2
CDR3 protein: CASSQEVGNTGELFF
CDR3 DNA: TGTGCCAGCAGCCAAGAAGTCGGGAACACCGGGGAGCTGTTTTTT

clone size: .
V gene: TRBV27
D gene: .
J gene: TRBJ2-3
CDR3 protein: CASSLSGPGFQRGTQYF
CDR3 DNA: TGTGCCAGCAGTTTATCTGGGCCCGGGTTTCAAAGGGGTACGCAGTATTTT